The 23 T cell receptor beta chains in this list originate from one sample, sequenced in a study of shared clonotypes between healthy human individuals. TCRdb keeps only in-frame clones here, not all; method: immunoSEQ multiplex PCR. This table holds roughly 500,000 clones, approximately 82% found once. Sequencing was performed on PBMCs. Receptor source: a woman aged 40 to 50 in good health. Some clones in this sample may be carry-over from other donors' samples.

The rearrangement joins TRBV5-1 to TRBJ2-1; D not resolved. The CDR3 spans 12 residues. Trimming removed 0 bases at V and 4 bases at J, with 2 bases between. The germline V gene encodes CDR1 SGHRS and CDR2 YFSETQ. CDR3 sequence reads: CASSLVYNEQFF. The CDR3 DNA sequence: TGCGCCAGCAGCTTGGTGTACAATGAGCAGTTCTTC. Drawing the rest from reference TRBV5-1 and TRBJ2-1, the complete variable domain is KAGVTQTPRYLIKTRGQQVTLSCSPISGHRSVSWYQQTPGQGLQFLFEYFSETQRNKGNFPGRFSGRQFSNSRSEMNVSTLELGDSALYLCASSLVYNEQFFGPGTRLTVL.

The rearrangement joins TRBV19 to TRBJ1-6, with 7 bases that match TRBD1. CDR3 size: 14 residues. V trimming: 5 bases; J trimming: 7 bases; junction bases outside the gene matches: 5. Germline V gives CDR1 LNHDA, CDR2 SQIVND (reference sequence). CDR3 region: CASSVTGRNSPLHF. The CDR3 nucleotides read TGTGCCAGTAGTGTGACAGGGCGAAATTCACCCCTCCACTTT.

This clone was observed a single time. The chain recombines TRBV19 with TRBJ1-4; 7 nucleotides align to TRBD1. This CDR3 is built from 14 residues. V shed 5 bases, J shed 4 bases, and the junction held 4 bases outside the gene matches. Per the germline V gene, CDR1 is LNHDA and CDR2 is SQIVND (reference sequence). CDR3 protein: CASSLRQGNEKLFF. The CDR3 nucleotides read TGTGCCAGTAGTCTTCGACAGGGTAATGAAAAACTGTTTTTT.

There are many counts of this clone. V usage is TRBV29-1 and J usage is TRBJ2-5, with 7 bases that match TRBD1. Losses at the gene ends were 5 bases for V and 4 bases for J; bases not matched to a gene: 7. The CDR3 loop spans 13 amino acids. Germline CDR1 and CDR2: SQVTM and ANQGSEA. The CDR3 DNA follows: TGCAGCGTTACGACAGGGTCTCCAGAGACCCAGTACTTC. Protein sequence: CSVTTGSPETQYF.

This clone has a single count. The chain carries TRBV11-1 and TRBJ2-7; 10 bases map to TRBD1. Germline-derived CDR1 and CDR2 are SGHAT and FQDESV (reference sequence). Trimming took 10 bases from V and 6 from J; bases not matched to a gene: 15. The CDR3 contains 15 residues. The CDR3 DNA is TGTGCCAACAGTCCCGGGACAGGGGAAGCCGTCGAGCAGTACTTC. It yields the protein CANSPGTGEAVEQYF.

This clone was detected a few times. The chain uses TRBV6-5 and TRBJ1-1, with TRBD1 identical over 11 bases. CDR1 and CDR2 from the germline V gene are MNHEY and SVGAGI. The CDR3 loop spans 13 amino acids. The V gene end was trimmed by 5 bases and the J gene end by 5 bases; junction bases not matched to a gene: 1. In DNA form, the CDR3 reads TGTGCCAGCAGTGGGACAGGGGGGACTGAAGCTTTCTTT. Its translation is CASSGTGGTEAFF.

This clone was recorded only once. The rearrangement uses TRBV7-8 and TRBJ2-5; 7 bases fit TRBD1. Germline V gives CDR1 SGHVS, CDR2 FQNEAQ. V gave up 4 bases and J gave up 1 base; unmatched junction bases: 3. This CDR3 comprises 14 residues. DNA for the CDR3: TGTGCCAGCAGCTATACAGGGGTCCAAGAGACCCAGTACTTC. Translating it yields CASSYTGVQETQYF.

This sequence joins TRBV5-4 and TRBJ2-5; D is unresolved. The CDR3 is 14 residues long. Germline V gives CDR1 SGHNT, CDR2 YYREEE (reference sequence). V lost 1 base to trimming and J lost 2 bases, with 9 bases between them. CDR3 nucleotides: TGTGCCAGCAGCTTGTACCTGGGGCAAGAGACCCAGTACTTC. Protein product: CASSLYLGQETQYF. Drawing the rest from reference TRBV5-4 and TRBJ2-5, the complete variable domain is ETGVTQSPTHLIKTRGQQVTLRCSSQSGHNTVSWYQQALGQGPQFIFQYYREEENGRGNFPPRFSGLQFPNYSSELNVNALELDDSALYLCASSLYLGQETQYFGPGTRLLVL.

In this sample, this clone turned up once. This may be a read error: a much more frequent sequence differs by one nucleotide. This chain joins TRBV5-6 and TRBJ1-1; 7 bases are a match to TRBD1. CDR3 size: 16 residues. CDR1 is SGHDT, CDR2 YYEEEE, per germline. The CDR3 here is CAGSPFDTGEGPEAFF. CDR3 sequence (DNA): TGTGCCGGCAGCCCATTCGATACAGGGGAGGGTCCTGAAGCTTTCTTT.

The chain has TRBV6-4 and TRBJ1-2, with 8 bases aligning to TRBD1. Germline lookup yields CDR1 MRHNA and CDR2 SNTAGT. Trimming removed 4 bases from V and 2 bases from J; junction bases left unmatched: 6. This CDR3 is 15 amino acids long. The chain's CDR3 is CASSAGQGGNYGYTF. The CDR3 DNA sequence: TGTGCCAGCAGTGCCGGACAGGGAGGCAACTATGGCTACACCTTC.

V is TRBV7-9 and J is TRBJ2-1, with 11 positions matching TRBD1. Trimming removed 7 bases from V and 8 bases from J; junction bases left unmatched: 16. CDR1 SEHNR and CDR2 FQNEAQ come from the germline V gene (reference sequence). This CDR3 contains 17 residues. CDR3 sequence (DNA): TGTGCCAGCACCGTAGGCACCGGCGGACAGGGGGCATATGAGCAGTTCTTC. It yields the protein CASTVGTGGQGAYEQFF.

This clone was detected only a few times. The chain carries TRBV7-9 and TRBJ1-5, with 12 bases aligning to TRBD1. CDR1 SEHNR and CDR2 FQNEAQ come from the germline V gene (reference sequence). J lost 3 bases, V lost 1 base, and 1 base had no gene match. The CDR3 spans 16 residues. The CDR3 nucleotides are TGTGCCAGCAGCTTAGGGGACAGGGGGCCCAATCAGCCCCAGCATTTT. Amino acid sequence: CASSLGDRGPNQPQHF.

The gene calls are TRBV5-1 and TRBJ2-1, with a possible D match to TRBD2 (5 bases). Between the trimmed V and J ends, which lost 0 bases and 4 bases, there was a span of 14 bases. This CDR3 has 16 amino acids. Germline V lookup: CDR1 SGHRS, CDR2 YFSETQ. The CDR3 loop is CASSLVPGLGYNEQFF. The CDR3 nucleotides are TGCGCCAGCAGCTTGGTTCCGGGGTTAGGTTACAATGAGCAGTTCTTC.

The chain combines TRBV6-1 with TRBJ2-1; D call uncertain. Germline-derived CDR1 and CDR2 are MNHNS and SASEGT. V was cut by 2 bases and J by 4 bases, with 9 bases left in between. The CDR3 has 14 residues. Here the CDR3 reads CASSERVEYNEQFF. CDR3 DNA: TGTGCCAGCAGTGAAAGGGTGGAATACAATGAGCAGTTCTTC.

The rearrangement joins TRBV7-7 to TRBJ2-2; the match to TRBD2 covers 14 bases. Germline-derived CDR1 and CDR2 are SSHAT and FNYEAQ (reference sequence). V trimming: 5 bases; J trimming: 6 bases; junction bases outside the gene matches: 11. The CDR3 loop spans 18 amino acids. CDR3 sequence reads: CASSPSTGTSGSPGELFF. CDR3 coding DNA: TGTGCCAGCAGCCCGTCCACCGGGACTAGCGGGAGTCCCGGGGAGCTGTTTTTT. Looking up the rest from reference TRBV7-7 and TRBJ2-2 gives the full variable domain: GAGVSQSPRYKVTKRGQDVTLRCDPISSHATLYWYQQALGQGPEFLTYFNYEAQPDKSGLPSDRFSAERPEGSISTLTIQRTEQRDSAMYRCASSPSTGTSGSPGELFFGEGSRLTVL.

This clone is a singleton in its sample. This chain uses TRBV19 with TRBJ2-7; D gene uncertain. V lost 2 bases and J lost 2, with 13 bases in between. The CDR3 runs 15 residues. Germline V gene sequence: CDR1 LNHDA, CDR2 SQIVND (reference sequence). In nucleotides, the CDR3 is TGTGCCAGTAGTATAAAGGTGCTCCCCCCCTACGAGCAGTACTTC. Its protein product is CASSIKVLPPYEQYF.

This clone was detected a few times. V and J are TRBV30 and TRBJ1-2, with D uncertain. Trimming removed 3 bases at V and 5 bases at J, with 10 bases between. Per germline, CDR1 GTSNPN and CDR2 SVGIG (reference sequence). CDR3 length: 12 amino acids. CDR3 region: CAWSPLEYGYTF. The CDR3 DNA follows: TGTGCCTGGAGCCCCTTGGAGTATGGCTACACCTTC.

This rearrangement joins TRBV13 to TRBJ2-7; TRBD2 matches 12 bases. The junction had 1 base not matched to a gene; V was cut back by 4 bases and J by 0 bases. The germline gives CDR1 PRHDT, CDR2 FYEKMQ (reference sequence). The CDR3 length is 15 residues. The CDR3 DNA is TGTGCCAGCAGCTCGACTAGCGGGAGCTCCTACGAGCAGTACTTC. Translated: CASSSTSGSSYEQYF.

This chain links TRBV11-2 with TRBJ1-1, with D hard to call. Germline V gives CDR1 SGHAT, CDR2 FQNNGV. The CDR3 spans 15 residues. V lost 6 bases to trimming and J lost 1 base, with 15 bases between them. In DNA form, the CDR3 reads TGTGCCAGCAGTCGGTATGGGGAATCGAACACTGAAGCTTTCTTT. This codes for CASSRYGESNTEAFF.

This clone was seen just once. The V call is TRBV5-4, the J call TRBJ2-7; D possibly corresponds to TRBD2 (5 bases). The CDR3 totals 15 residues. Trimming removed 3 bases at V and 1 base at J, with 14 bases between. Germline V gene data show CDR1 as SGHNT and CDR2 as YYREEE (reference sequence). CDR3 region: CASSSTEGRSYEQYF. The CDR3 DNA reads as TGTGCCAGCAGCTCCACCGAGGGAAGATCCTACGAGCAGTACTTC.

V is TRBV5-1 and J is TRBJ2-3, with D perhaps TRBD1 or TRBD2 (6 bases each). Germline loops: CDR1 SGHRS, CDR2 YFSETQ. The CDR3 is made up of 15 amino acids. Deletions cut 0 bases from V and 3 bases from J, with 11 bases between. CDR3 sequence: CASSLEGGWTDTQYF. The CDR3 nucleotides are TGCGCCAGCAGCTTGGAGGGGGGCTGGACAGATACGCAGTATTTT. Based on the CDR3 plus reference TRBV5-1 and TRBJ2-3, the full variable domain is KAGVTQTPRYLIKTRGQQVTLSCSPISGHRSVSWYQQTPGQGLQFLFEYFSETQRNKGNFPGRFSGRQFSNSRSEMNVSTLELGDSALYLCASSLEGGWTDTQYFGPGTRLTVL.

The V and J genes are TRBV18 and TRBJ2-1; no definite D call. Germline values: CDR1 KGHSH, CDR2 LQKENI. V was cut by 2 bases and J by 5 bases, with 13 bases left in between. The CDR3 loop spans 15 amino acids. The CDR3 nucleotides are TGTGCCAGCTCACCATTAGTGGCTGGTAACAATGAGCAGTTCTTC. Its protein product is CASSPLVAGNNEQFF.

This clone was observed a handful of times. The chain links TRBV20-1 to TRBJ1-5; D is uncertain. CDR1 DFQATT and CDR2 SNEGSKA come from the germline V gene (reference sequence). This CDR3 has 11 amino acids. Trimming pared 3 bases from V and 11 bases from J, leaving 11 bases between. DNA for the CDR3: TGCAGTGCTAGGCTGAGTACTTCCCAGCATTTT. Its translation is CSARLSTSQHF.